This TCR beta chain was recovered during a study of blood T cell repertoires in COVID-19 (dated by TCRdb to about 2020). A note on the overall study: The collaborator samples originated in the United States, Italy and Spain and spanned the acute and convalescent phases of COVID-19. The dataset comprised deeply sampled blood TCRbeta repertoires from subjects exposed to, actively infected with, or recovered from COVID-19. Nearly every sample came with metadata listing a de-identified subject ID, COVID-19 status, age in years and sex. Where HLA class I and class II types were available, the types were taken from metadata supplied by the sample provider, not from assay-based typing. Samples were obtained from the ongoing ImmuneRACE study (first 160 participants) and from 950 to 1,500 subjects provided by 6 global collaborators. The repertoires were released in a freely available public database intended as a resource for research on the immune response to SARS-CoV-2. The material from the prospective study consisted of cDNA or gDNA derived from T cells, B-cell-depleted T cells, or PBMCs. The study at large found these results: The quantity of clinical and demographic metadata differed by source and by participant and was supplied without curation.

Regarding this clone: What this receptor recognizes is not known. Qualities for individual bases were not recorded, and no much larger clone is one base off.

TCRbeta CDR3 regions were amplified from genomic DNA using the immunoSEQ Assay, a bias-controlled multiplex PCR. Per the original workflow: Within the assay, amplification of reference gene primers was used to estimate how many nucleated cells each sample contained. To quantify the absolute abundance of each unique TCRbeta CDR3 rearrangement, sequence reads were collapsed and filtered. For each sample, productive Simpson clonality was calculated by taking the square root of Simpson's diversity index across productive rearrangements. What TCRdb holds here is the immuneACCESS table cut down to in-frame rearrangements. Part of the clones is not present; checked against another copy, under half of the missing clones reflect an unresolved V gene, and the others are unexplained. That table gives V, J and clone size, and the DNA gave D and trimming. This sample gives approximately 130,000 clones in total; about 75% of them show up just once. The ten largest clones add up to around a fifth of the sample.

Reading from cysteine to phenylalanine, the CDR3 counts 14 amino acids. Here the CDR3 DNA is all that survives: 42 bases in frame from base 1. CDR1 LGHDT and CDR2 YNNKEL were looked up in the germline V gene (reference sequence). At the junction V is shortened by 4 bases and J by 5 bases, with 14 bases in between. Whole blood was collected in K2EDTA tubes by collaborating institutions according to the institutions' own protocols. Collaborator samples were shipped for TCRbeta analysis as frozen whole blood, isolated PBMCs, or DNA extracted from either sample type. The chain uses TRBV3-1 (or the pseudogene TRBV3-2) and TRBJ1-1; tentative D gene TRBD1, with 5 bases matching. Input material: peripheral blood. The receptor was derived from a man older than 75 with acute or convalescent COVID-19. The bases read TGTGCCAGCAGCCCAGTTGGGGGGGAGACTGAAGCTTTCTTT. Its amino acids are CASSPVGGETEAFF.